The 6 T cell receptor beta chains presented below share a single source sample, sequenced in a study of T-cell reconstitution after alpha-beta-depleted transplantation in children. Unique molecular identifiers tagged the TCRbeta library. TCRdb itself ran the PCR reads through MiXCR, one entry per CDR3 protein. There are a few hundred thousand distinct CDR3 sequences in the sample; under 30% occur only once, and 2.6% lies in the top ten. The sample consisted of PBMCs, taken before TCRalphabeta/CD19-depleted stem cell transplant. Every receptor here comes from a girl aged 2 to 9 with Fanconi anemia, due to receive a stem cell transplant.

The CDR3 here is CSVGRTGNTGELFF. In nucleotides, the CDR3 is TGCAGCGTCGGGAGGACAGGGAACACCGGGGAGCTGTTTTTT. The rearrangement joins TRBV29-1 to TRBJ2-2, with D possibly being TRBD1 or TRBD2 (7 bases each). Looked up from germline, CDR1 is SQVTM and CDR2 is ANQGSEA. V lost 6 bases to trimming and J lost 1 base, with 12 bases between them. CDR3 length: 14 residues.

This clonotype was detected ten times or more. CDR3 sequence reads: CASSLFGNSPLHF. The CDR3 bases are TGTGCCAGCAGTTTATTCGGGAATTCACCCCTCCACTTT. This chain uses TRBV12-3 or TRBV12-4 with TRBJ1-6, with D unclear. Trimming cost V 2 bases and J 7 bases, with 6 bases left between them. This CDR3 has 13 residues.

V gene TRBV25-1 combines with J gene TRBJ2-5, with 7 bases lining up with TRBD2. Germline values: CDR1 MGHDK, CDR2 SYGVNS. The trim removed 2 bases at V and 3 bases at J, leaving 9 bases unmatched. The CDR3 loop spans 16 amino acids. CDR3 sequence (DNA): TGTGCCAGCAGTGAACTCCGGGAGGTCCACGAAGAGACCCAGTACTTC. It encodes CASSELREVHEETQYF. Together with reference TRBV25-1 and TRBJ2-5, the CDR3 gives the full variable domain: EADIYQTPRYLVIGTGKKITLECSQTMGHDKMYWYQQDPGMELHLIHYSYGVNSTEKGDLSSESTVSRIRTEHFPLTLESARPSHTSQYLCASSELREVHEETQYFGPGTRLLVL.

This clonotype was counted only a few times. The chain recombines TRBV7-2 with TRBJ1-5; no clear D gene. Germline V gene sequence: CDR1 SGHTA, CDR2 FQGNSA. This CDR3 spans 14 amino acids. Between the trimmed V and J ends, which lost 3 bases and 1 base, there was a span of 7 bases. The CDR3 region has the DNA TGTGCCAGCAGCTTTTTCGGGAGCAATCAGCCCCAGCATTTT. It yields the protein CASSFFGSNQPQHF.

This clonotype was found a few times. The chain combines TRBV6-1 with TRBJ1-2; a possible D gene is TRBD1 (5 bases). V lost 1 base and J lost 8, with 11 bases in between. The CDR3 runs 13 residues. Germline CDR1 and CDR2: MNHNS and SASEGT. CDR3 amino acids: CASSEVGAGGYTF. Written as DNA, the CDR3 is TGTGCCAGCAGTGAAGTTGGGGCGGGCGGCTACACCTTC.

There are many counts of this clonotype. This chain links TRBV20-1 with TRBJ2-3; D tentatively reads TRBD1 or TRBD2 (5 bases each). The CDR3 totals 15 residues. V was trimmed by 6 bases and J by 6 bases, leaving 22 bases between them. CDR1 is DFQATT, CDR2 SNEGSKA, per germline (reference sequence). The CDR3 here is CSAPASPGPWDTQYF. The CDR3 region has the DNA TGCAGTGCCCCAGCATCGCCGGGGCCGTGGGATACGCAGTATTTT.